Here is one TCR beta chain with its context. Its antigen remains undetermined. Nothing much larger sits one base from this clone, and base qualities are not available. V loses 4 bases of germline sequence and J loses 4 bases, and the interval between the two ends is 17 bases. In the germline V gene, CDR1 corresponds to SGHDT and CDR2 to YYEEEE. The CDR3 spans 16 residues, from the cysteine through the phenylalanine. Only the CDR3 DNA stays, 48 bases, in frame from base 1. The cohort comprised some 730 healthy bone marrow donors. At the time of sampling, all cohort members were nominally healthy, though unrecorded immune exposures were likely present. The donor tested CMV seropositive and was one of the 289 seropositive cohort members. A peripheral blood sample was collected from each donor, and TCR beta sequencing was performed on peripheral blood mononuclear cells. Genomic DNA was extracted from the blood cell samples with the Qiagen DNeasy Blood Extraction Kit.

The data were taken from a study of cytomegalovirus exposure and HLA in healthy donors (TCRdb year 2017). At the level of the whole study: An earlier analysis of some 600 of the donors reported 276 Gb of sequence data and 95 million to 130 million unique TCR beta sequences obtained from around 180 million T cells. Donor age, sex, ethnicity and CMV serostatus were compiled together with the repertoire data. About 5 DR-DQ haplotypes were handled as single units for association and clustering, since linkage in the cohort was strong. Every repertoire in the discovery cohort had been generated on one and the same sequencing platform. A later genetic analysis used genome-wide SNP genotypes for about three fifths of the roughly 700 donors, treating that subset as a discovery cohort. The number of typed donors differed by locus: roughly 620-640 for A, B, C, DRB1 and DQB1; 522 for DQA1; 606 for DPA1; and roughly 490 for DPB1. An earlier analysis of 500 to 650 of the donors applied high-throughput TCR beta sequencing to assess whether each TCR beta V gene segment acted as functional or pseudogenic. A separate validation cohort of some 130 different subjects was used in addition to the roughly 700-subject first cohort. Of the roughly 400 genotyped donors, approximately 80% fell in the genetic ancestry cluster associated with self-reported Caucasian donors. A later analysis re-analyzed previously published TCR beta repertoires from several hundred donors and added high-resolution HLA genotyping to study TCR occurrence patterns. On average, about 200,000 unique TCR beta nucleotide sequences were sequenced per donor among some 420 genotyped donors of the cohort, with roughly 19% of those sequences being non-productive. The aim of the study was to test whether cataloging public T cell receptors could identify signatures of past pathogen exposure. Class I and class II HLA loci were covered by the typing at four-digit resolution. Rather than drawing on any new phenotypic data, the later analysis identified candidate immune exposures from TCR beta sequences and the way those sequences occurred across donors. An early release that covered 500 to 800 HLA-typed donors contained around 300 gigabases of sequencing data and about 84 million unique TCR sequences. The T cell repertoires of under 700 subjects were profiled by immunosequencing and related to cytomegalovirus serostatus. To predict cytomegalovirus infection status, the study brought together high-throughput TCR immunosequencing, statistical association of individual TCRs with disease status, and machine learning.

Library preparation employed the immunoSEQ multiplex PCR assay. For the multiplex PCR, a mixture combining 60 forward primers for TCR Vbeta segments and 13 reverse primers for TCR Jbeta segments was used. Amplification of the CDR3 region of rearranged TCR beta genes was performed with a multiplex PCR assay on genomic DNA. On the Illumina HiSeq System, the amplified TCR beta libraries were sequenced as 87-base-pair reads. The authors processed their data as follows. A later analysis counted approximately 76 million unique TCR beta chains across the 550 to 700 repertoires, and about 10 million of these chains were shared by at least two donors. Raw reads were error-corrected and collapsed into unique sequences by a nearest-neighbor algorithm in which closely related sequences were merged to remove PCR and sequencing errors. To assign V, D and J gene segments, CDR3 sequences were aligned to IMGT reference sequences. For a sequence to be retained, a match of at least six nucleotides was required to both a V gene segment and a J gene segment. A rearrangement counted as productive if the CDR3 had no stop codons and remained in frame with V and J, and every other rearrangement counted as non-productive. Following IMGT convention, CDR3 was defined as the stretch from the second conserved V-encoded cysteine to the conserved J-encoded phenylalanine. The earlier analysis of 587 of the donors excluded any sequence lacking an unambiguous match to a single V gene segment. An earlier analysis of a few hundred of the donors called V segments functional above 56.7% productive rearrangements and segregating when the between-donor standard deviation exceeded 5%. A statistical classification framework was developed to diagnose cytomegalovirus status using the catalog of TCR beta chain sequences. V and J gene assignment, in a later analysis, came from comparing TCR nucleotide sequences with IMGT/GENE-DB human TR gene sequences. The TCRdist pipeline was used in a later analysis to assign CDR3 sequences and most-parsimonious VDJ recombination scenarios. A later analysis defined each TCR beta chain by its CDR3 amino acid sequence plus V-gene family, and excluded reads lacking a unique V-gene family. In a later analysis, 450 to 600 highly shared, low-generation-probability nucleotide sequences were removed to address suspected cross-contamination and a sequencing artifact. A later analysis calculated a clonal expansion index for each public chain from normalized within-repertoire ranks of inferred template counts. Generation probabilities in a later analysis came from a VDJ recombination model fitted to out-of-frame rearrangements, and those results were checked against IGoR. A later analysis scored TCR-TCR, TCR-HLA and TCR-CMV co-occurrence with hypergeometric tests, applying a repertoire-size bias correction to TCR pairs. To estimate false discovery rates, a later analysis permuted the HLA or CMV assignments 20 times. In a later analysis, co-occurring TCRs were grouped using DBSCAN, with TCRdist sequence similarity added in when clustering inside HLA-allele-positive subsets. Repertoires with fewer than 30,000 or more than 120,000 public chains, plus five repertoires with anomalous nucleotide sharing, were excluded from co-occurrence clustering. TCRdb obtained this table from immuneACCESS and retained in-frame rearrangements with V and J assigned. These tables miss some clones; where compared with another copy, unresolved V genes account for less than half of the shortfall, and the remainder is unexplained. V, J and clone size derive from that table, while D and trimming were established from the DNA sequence. This sample has 150,000 to 200,000 clones in its table, and 70% to 80% of those were observed once. The ten largest clones add up to around 1.9% of the sample.

Broad study findings and their caveats: Some IMGT-functional V segments, including TRBV6-2 and TRBV6-3, could not be told apart with the 87-base-pair reads, so those segments were excluded. In this cohort, only TCR beta chains were sequenced, and detectable features were limited by the absence of alpha or paired-chain data. According to a later analysis, TCR association rates differed among HLA loci, with DRB1 alleles showing the most associated TCRs and HLA-C alleles showing the fewest. At a false discovery rate of 0.05, a later analysis linked 15,000 to 20,000 TCR beta sequences to specific HLA alleles. A later genetic analysis associated a missense DCLRE1C variant with V-gene and J-gene trimming of TCR beta chains, and an independent cohort replicated the association. Compared with equally common non-associated chains, HLA-associated TCR beta chains in a later analysis were more clonally expanded and had lower generation probabilities. For the cohort, immune exposure information was limited to CMV serostatus. When HLA alleles, especially DR and DQ, strongly co-occurred, attributing TCR associations to individual alleles was difficult. Most TCR sequences were seen in very few donors, while some public TCRs were found in many individuals. Because HLA typing was missing for some donors at each locus, association tests included only the typed subset. A further reported finding was that TCR beta sequences accurately predicted the HLA-A and HLA-B alleles for most subjects in the first cohort. A group of highly shared sequence variants was considered likely to be a technical artifact of the sequencing pipeline. Compared with the roughly 710-donor mean, donors in an Asian-associated ancestry cluster had fewer N-insertions in productive TCRs, according to a later genetic analysis. In the study, about 150 TCR beta chains were listed as associated with cytomegalovirus. The authors suggested that the approach could potentially be generalized to other disease states and immunological phenotypes. In an earlier analysis of some 640 of the donors, most TCR beta V segments were observed in productive rearrangements about 87% or about 30% of the time, broadly matching IMGT annotations. Correlated functional status among segregating V segments might reflect linkage disequilibrium, but an unknown experimental factor could not be ruled out. Sequencing depth was assumed to be roughly uniform across donors in the presence/absence analyses, though that assumption may not hold. Most CMV-associated TCR beta chains appeared to be HLA-restricted in a later analysis, and the HLA associations seemed to be driven largely by CMV exposure. The classifier was reported to diagnose cytomegalovirus status with high specificity and sensitivity in both the original and validation cohorts. Because counts were too low, approximately 15 rarely observed V segments, including chromosome 9 orphons, were excluded from the earlier analysis of 500 to 700 of the donors. In vitro tests confirmed that a few of the cytomegalovirus-associated TCR beta chains recognize cytomegalovirus antigens. A later analysis reported that several top co-occurrence clusters appeared linked to parvovirus B19, influenza, CMV and Epstein-Barr virus.

The chain employs TRBV5-6 and TRBJ2-2, with a weak D call of TRBD1 (6 bases match). Sequences were obtained from PBMCs. This clonotype was obtained from a woman in her twenties or thirties in good health and CMV-seropositive. The bases read TGTGCCAGCAGCCCCTTAGGGGGACCGATCACCGGGGAGCTGTTTTTT. The resulting protein is CASSPLGGPITGELFF.